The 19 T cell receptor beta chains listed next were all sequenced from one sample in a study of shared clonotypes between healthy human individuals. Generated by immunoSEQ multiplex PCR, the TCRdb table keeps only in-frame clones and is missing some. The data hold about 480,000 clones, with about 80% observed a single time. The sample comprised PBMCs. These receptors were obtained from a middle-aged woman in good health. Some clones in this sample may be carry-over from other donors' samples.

The CDR3 is CASSPTGLLNTGELFF. For the CDR3, the DNA is TGCGCCAGCAGCCCTACAGGGCTTCTCAACACCGGGGAGCTGTTTTTT. This chain joins TRBV5-1 and TRBJ2-2; possibly TRBD1 for D (6 bases). V lost 4 bases, J lost 2 bases, and 15 bases lay in between. Germline V gene lookup returns CDR1 SGHRS and CDR2 YFSETQ. CDR3 length: 16 residues.

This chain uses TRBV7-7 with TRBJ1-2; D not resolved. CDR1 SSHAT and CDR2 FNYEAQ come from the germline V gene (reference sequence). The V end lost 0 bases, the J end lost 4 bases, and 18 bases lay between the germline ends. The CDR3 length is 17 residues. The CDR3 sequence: CASSLAVEHLTTYGYTF. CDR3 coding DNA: TGTGCCAGCAGCTTAGCTGTCGAACACCTTACAACCTATGGCTACACCTTC.

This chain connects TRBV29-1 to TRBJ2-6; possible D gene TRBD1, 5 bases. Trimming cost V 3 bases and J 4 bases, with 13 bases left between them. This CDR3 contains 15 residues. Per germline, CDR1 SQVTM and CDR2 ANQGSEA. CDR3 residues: CSVETVGAGANVLTF. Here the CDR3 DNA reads TGCAGCGTTGAGACTGTTGGGGCCGGGGCCAACGTCCTGACTTTC.

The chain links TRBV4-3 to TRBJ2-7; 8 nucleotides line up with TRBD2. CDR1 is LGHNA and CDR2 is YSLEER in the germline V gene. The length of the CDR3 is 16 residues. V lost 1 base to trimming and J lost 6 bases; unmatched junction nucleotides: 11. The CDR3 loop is CASSQARSGSLIEQYF. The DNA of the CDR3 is TGCGCCAGCAGCCAAGCGAGAAGCGGGAGCCTGATCGAGCAGTACTTC.

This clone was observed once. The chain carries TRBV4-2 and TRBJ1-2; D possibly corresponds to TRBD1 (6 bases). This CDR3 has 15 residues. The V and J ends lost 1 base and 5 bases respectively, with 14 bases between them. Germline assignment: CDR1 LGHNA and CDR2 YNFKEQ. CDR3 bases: TGTGCCAGCAGCCAAGGGGGACAAGGGGGATATGGCTACACCTTC. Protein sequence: CASSQGGQGGYGYTF.

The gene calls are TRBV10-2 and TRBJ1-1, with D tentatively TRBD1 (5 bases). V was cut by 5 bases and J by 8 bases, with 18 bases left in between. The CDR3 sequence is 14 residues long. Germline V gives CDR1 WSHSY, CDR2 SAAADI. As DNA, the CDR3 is TGCGCCAGCAGTAAGAACCAGGTCGGGGACGAAGCTTTCTTT. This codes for CASSKNQVGDEAFF.

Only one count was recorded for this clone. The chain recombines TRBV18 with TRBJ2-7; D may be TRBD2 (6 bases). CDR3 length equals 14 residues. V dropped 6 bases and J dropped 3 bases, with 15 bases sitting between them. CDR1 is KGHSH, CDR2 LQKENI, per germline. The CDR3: CASSRAGGDYEQYF. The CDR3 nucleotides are TGTGCCAGCTCCCGTGCGGGCGGGGACTACGAGCAGTACTTC.

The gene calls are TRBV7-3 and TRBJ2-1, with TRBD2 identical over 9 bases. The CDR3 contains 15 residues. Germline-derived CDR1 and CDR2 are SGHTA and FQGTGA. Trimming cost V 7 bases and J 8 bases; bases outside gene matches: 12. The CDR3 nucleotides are TGTGCCAGCAAACCGGGTAGCGGGAGTTCCGATGAGCAGTTCTTC. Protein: CASKPGSGSSDEQFF.

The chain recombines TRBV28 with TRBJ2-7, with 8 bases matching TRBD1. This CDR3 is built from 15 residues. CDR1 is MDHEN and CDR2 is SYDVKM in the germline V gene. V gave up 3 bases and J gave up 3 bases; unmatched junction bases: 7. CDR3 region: CASSLASGGFYEQYF. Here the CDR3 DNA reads TGTGCCAGCAGTTTGGCGTCAGGGGGCTTCTACGAGCAGTACTTC. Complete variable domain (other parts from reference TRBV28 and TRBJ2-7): DVKVTQSSRYLVKRTGEKVFLECVQDMDHENMFWYRQDPGLGLRLIYFSYDVKMKEKGDIPEGYSVSREKKERFSLILESASTNQTSMYLCASSLASGGFYEQYFGPGTRLTVT.

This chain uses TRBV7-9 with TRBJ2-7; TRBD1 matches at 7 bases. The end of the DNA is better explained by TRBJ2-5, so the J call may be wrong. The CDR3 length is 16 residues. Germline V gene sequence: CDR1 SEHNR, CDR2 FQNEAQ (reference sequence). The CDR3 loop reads CASSLAPLRGLETQYF. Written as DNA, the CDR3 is TGTGCCAGCAGCTTAGCCCCCCTAAGGGGGCTGGAGACCCAGTACTTC.

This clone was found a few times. CDR3 bases: TGTGCCAGCAGCCTCACCTCCGGGGACACTGAAGCTTTCTTT. Amino acids: CASSLTSGDTEAFF. The rearrangement joins TRBV14 to TRBJ1-1; no firm D call. This CDR3 has 14 amino acids. The V gene's germline CDR1 is SGHDN and CDR2 FVKESK. V lost 4 bases and J 3 bases, leaving 12 bases between the germline ends.

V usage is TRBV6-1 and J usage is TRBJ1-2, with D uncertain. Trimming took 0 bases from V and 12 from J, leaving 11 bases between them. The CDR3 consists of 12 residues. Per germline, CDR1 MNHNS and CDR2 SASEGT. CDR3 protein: CASSEADVGNTF. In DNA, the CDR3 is TGTGCCAGCAGTGAAGCGGACGTCGGTAACACCTTC.

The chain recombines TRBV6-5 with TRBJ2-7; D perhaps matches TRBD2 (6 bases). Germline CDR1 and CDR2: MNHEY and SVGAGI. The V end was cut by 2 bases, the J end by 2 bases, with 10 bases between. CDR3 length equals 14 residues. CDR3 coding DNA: TGTGCCAGCAGTTACGATCCGGGGGCCTACGAGCAGTACTTC. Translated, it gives CASSYDPGAYEQYF.

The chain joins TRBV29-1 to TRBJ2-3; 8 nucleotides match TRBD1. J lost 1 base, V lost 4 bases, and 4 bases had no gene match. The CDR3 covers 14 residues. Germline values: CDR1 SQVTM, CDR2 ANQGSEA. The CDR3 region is CSVGQGLGTDTQYF. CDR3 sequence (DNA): TGCAGCGTTGGACAGGGGCTCGGCACAGATACGCAGTATTTT.

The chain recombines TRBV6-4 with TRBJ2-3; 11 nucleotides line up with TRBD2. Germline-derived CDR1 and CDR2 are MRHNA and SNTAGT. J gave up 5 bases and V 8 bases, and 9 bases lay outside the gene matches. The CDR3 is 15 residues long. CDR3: CASFSGRASGDTQYF. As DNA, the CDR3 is TGTGCCAGCTTTAGCGGGAGGGCATCCGGAGATACGCAGTATTTT.

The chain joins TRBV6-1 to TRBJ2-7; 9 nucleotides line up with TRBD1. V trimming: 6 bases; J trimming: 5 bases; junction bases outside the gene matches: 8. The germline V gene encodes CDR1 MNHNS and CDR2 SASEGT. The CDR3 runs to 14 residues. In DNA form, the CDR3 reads TGTGCCAGCAGGCTCACAGGGGGCTTGGACGAGCAGTACTTC. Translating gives CASRLTGGLDEQYF.

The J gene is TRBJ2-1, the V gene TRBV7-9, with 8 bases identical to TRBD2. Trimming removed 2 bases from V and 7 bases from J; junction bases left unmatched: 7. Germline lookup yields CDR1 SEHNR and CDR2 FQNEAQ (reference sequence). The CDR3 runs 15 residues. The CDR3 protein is CASSLKSGRRNEQFF. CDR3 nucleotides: TGTGCCAGCAGCTTAAAAAGCGGGAGACGTAATGAGCAGTTCTTC.

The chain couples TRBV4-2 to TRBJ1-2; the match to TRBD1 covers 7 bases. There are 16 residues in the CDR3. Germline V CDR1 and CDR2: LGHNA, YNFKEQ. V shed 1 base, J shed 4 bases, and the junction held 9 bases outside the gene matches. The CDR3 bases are TGTGCCAGCAGCCAAGTCACAGGGGATAAACCCTATGGCTACACCTTC. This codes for CASSQVTGDKPYGYTF.

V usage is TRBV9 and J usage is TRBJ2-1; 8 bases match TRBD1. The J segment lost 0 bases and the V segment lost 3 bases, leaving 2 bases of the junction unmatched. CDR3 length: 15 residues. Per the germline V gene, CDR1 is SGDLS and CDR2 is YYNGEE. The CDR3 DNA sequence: TGTGCCAGCAGCGAACAGGGGGACTCCTACAATGAGCAGTTCTTC. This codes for CASSEQGDSYNEQFF.